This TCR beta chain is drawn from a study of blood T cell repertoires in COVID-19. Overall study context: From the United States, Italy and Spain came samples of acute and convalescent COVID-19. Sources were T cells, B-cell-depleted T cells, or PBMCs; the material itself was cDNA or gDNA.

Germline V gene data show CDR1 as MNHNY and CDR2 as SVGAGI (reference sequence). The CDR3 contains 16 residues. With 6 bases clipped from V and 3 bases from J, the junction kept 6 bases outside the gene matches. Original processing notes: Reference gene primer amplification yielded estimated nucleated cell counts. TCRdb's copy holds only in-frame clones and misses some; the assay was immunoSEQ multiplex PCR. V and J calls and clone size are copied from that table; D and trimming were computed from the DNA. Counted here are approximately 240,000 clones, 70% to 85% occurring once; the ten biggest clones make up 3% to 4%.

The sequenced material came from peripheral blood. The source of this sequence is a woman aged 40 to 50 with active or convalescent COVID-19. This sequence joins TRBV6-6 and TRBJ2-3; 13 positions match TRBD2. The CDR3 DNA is TGTGCCAGCAGGCGACTAGCGGGGGGCGGGACAGATACGCAGTATTTT. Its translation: CASRRLAGGGTDTQYF.